What follows describes a single T cell receptor beta chain. The CDR3 covers 11 residues. The V and J ends lost 5 bases and 4 bases, in that order; junction bases with no gene match: 1. Germline CDR1 reads DFQATT; CDR2 reads SNEGSKA (reference sequence). Participants were aged about 18 to 100 years from some 24 US areas. Clinical history reported by participants formed the basis on which cohorts were assigned. Clones were sequenced by immunoSEQ multiplex PCR, and TCRdb holds only the in-frame ones, with some missing. The sample consists of about 240,000 clones, around 88% of them appearing once. The sample comes from a study of blood T cell repertoires in COVID-19. Study as a whole: Sources were T cells, B-cell-depleted T cells, or PBMCs; the material itself was cDNA or gDNA.

This chain joins TRBV20-1 and TRBJ2-5; 7 bases fit TRBD1. The source is a woman in her forties with acute COVID-19. What was sequenced was PBMCs or T cells enriched from blood (not recorded which). The CDR3 DNA sequence: TGCAGTGCTCGGACAGGAGAGACCCAGTACTTC. Residues: CSARTGETQYF.